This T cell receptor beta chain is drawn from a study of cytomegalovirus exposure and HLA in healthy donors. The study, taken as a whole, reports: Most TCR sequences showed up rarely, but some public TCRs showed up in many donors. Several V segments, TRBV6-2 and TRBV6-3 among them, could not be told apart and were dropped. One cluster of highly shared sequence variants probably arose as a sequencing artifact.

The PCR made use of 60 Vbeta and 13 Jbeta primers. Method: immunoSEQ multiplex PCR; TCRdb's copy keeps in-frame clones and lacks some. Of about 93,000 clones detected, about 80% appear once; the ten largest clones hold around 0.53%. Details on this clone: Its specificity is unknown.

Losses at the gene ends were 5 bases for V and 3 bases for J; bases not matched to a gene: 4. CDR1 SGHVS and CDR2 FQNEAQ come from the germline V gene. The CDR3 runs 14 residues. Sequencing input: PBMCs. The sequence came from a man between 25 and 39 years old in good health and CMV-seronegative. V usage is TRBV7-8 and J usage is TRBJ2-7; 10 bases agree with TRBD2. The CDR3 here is CASSRRTSGYEQYF. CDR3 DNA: TGTGCCAGCAGCCGACGGACTAGCGGCTACGAGCAGTACTTC. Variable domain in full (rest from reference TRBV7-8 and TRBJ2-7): GAGVSQSPRYKVAKRGQDVALRCDPISGHVSLFWYQQALGQGPEFLTYFQNEAQLDKSGLPSDRFFAERPEGSVSTLKIQRTQQEDSAVYLCASSRRTSGYEQYFGPGTRLTVT.